This record concerns one TCR beta chain sequence. The antigen remains undetermined. This record comes from a study of graft-versus-host responses after intestinal transplantation. CDR1 is SEHNR, CDR2 FQNEAQ, per germline (reference sequence). The ends lost 7 bases at V and 5 bases at J; junction bases unmatched: 8. The CDR3 is made up of 15 amino acids. The method was immunoSEQ multiplex PCR; TCRdb's version includes in-frame clones alone and lacks a portion of them. The table includes tens of thousands of clones, about nine tenths detected once. The receptor's source is a human donor who received an intestinal transplant. The sample in question was unstimulated CD4+ T cells sorted from spleen or lymph node cells, obtained before intestinal transplant. V is TRBV7-9 and J is TRBJ2-1; TRBD2 matches at 10 bases. CDR3 in DNA: TGTGCCAGCACCTTTCTAGCGGGAGTCCACAATGAGCAGTTCTTC. Its protein product is CASTFLAGVHNEQFF. Looking up the rest from reference TRBV7-9 and TRBJ2-1 gives the full variable domain: DTGVSQNPRHKITKRGQNVTFRCDPISEHNRLYWYRQTLGQGPEFLTYFQNEAQLEKSRLLSDRFSAERPKGSFSTLEIQRTEQGDSAMYLCASTFLAGVHNEQFFGPGTRLTVL.